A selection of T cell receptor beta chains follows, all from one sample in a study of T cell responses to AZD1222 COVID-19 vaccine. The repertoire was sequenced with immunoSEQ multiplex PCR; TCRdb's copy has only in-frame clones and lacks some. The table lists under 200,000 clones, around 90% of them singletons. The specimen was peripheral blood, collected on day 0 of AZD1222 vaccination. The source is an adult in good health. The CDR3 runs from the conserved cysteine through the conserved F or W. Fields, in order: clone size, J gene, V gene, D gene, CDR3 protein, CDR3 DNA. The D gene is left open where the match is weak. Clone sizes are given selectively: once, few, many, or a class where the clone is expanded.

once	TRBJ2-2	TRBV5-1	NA	CASSLGGARKAGELFF	TGCGCCAGCAGCTTGGGTGGGGCTCGGAAGGCCGGGGAGCTGTTTTTT
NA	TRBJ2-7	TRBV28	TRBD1	CASSLPLGQAYPYEQYF	TGTGCCAGCAGTTTGCCCCTGGGACAGGCCTACCCCTACGAGCAGTACTTC
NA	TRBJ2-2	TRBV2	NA	CASSAQGGTGELFF	TGTGCCAGCAGTGCACAGGGAGGCACCGGGGAGCTGTTTTTT
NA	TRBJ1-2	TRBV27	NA	CASSTGGFGYTF	TGTGCCAGCAGTACCGGAGGATTTGGCTACACCTTC
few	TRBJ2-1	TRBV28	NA	CASSLSRYNEQFF	TGTGCCAGCAGTTTGAGCAGGTACAATGAGCAGTTCTTC
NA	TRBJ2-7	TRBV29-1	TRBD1	CSARSGTGGFGYEQYF	TGCAGCGCTCGCTCTGGGACAGGGGGCTTTGGCTACGAGCAGTACTTC
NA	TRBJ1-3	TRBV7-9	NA	CASSLALQTAGNTIYF	TGTGCCAGCAGCTTAGCTTTACAAACCGCTGGAAACACCATATATTTT
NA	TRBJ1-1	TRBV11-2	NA	CASSLGSGDTEAFF	TGTGCCAGCAGCTTAGGTTCAGGGGACACTGAAGCTTTCTTT
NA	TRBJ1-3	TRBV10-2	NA	CASSGLIGNTIYF	TGCGCCAGCAGTGGCTTAATCGGAAACACCATATATTTT
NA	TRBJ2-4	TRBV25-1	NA	CASSDGPVAKNIQYF	TGTGCCAGCAGTGATGGTCCGGTAGCCAAAAACATTCAGTACTTC
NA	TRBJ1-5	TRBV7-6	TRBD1	CASSLLAGGGQPQHF	TGTGCCAGCAGCCTCCTGGCAGGGGGTGGGCAGCCCCAGCATTTT
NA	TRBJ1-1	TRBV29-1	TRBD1	CSVKFRTGGTGTEAFF	TGCAGCGTTAAGTTTAGAACAGGGGGCACCGGCACTGAAGCTTTCTTT
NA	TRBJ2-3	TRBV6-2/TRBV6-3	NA	CASSSPGWQAGADTQYF	TGTGCCAGCAGTTCCCCGGGGTGGCAGGCGGGCGCAGATACGCAGTATTTT
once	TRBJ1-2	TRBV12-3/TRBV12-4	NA	CASTRQGIGGYTF	TGTGCCAGCACCCGGCAGGGAATCGGTGGCTACACCTTC
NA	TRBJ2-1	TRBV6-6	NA	CASSSGTRENAEQFF	TGTGCCAGCAGCTCCGGGACACGAGAGAATGCTGAGCAGTTCTTC
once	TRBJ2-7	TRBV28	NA	CASSDPLYEQYF	TGTGCCAGCAGCGACCCTTTATACGAGCAGTACTTC
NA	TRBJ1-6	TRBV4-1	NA	CASSPLGPPILHF	TGCGCCAGCAGCCCACTAGGGCCCCCAATCCTCCACTTT
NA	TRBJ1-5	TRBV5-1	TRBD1	CASSPDRGDQPQHF	TGCGCCAGCAGCCCGGACAGGGGGGATCAGCCCCAGCATTTT
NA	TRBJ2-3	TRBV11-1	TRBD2	CASTAPGGGTDTQYF	TGTGCCAGCACGGCACCGGGGGGGGGCACAGATACGCAGTATTTT
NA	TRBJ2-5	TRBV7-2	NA	CASSKGFLYQETQYF	TGTGCCAGCAGCAAGGGGTTTTTGTACCAAGAGACCCAGTACTTC
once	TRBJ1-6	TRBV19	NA	CASSRGASPLHF	TGTGCCAGTAGTAGAGGGGCTTCACCCCTCCACTTT
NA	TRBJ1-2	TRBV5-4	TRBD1	CASSIQGGDGYTF	TGTGCCAGCAGTATACAGGGGGGGGATGGCTACACCTTC
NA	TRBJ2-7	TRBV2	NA	CASSLRAQYF	TGTGCCAGCAGTTTGAGGGCGCAGTACTTC
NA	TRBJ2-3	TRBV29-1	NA	CSVGIPTDTQYF	TGCAGCGTCGGAATTCCCACAGATACGCAGTATTTT
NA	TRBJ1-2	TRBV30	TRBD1	CAWSPGPETGVSYGYTF	TGTGCCTGGAGTCCTGGGCCGGAGACAGGGGTCTCCTATGGCTACACCTTC
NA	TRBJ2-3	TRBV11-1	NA	CASSLEGGRGDTQYF	TGTGCCAGCAGCTTGGAGGGGGGGAGAGGAGATACGCAGTATTTT
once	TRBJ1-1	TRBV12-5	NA	CASAQGNTEAFF	TGTGCTAGTGCACAGGGGAACACTGAAGCTTTCTTT
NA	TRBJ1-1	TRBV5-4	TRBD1	CASSPGGTGNTEAFF	TGTGCCAGCAGCCCAGGGGGAACGGGGAACACTGAAGCTTTCTTT
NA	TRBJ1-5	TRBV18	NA	CASSLQVYNQPQHF	TGTGCCAGCTCACTGCAGGTCTACAATCAGCCCCAGCATTTT
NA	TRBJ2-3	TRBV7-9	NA	CASSSLGGSELTDTQYF	TGTGCCAGCAGCTCCCTGGGGGGCTCGGAACTCACAGATACGCAGTATTTT
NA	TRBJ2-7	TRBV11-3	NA	CASSWEANSYEQYF	TGTGCCAGCAGCTGGGAAGCGAACTCCTACGAGCAGTACTTC
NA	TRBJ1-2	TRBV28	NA	CATHRANYGYTF	TGTGCCACCCACAGGGCGAACTATGGCTACACCTTC
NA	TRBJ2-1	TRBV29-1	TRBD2	CSVEEGTSGRGSDNEQFF	TGCAGCGTTGAAGAGGGGACTAGCGGGAGGGGTAGTGACAATGAGCAGTTCTTC